The rows below give T cell receptor beta chains drawn from one sample of a study of cytomegalovirus exposure and HLA in healthy donors. The data were produced by immunoSEQ multiplex PCR, yet TCRdb's version contains in-frame clones alone and is incomplete. Seen here are some 42,000 clones, about 47% observed once, and the top ten hold about 12%. Sequencing was carried out using PBMCs. The receptor source for this set is a human donor in good health. CDR3s leave out the opening cysteine and the closing phenylalanine or tryptophan. Fields, in order: CDR3 length, D gene, V gene, CDR3 protein. D genes are given only for firm matches.

13 | . | TRBV13 | ASDDSGQPSGGYT
13 | . | TRBV5-1 | ASSLFDRVTYEQY
14 | TRBD2 | TRBV7-9 | ASSLVRLAGPYEQY
11 | . | TRBV18 | ASAGRRNEKLF
12 | TRBD2 | TRBV7-3 | ASSLRLAAYEQY
14 | TRBD1 | TRBV18 | ASSPRLNRGQYEQY
11 | . | TRBV9 | ASSPIGGYGYT
11 | . | TRBV18 | ASSPPLRGTQY
11 | TRBD2 | TRBV29-1 | SVKLAGVFLQF
11 | TRBD1 | TRBV6-1 | ASSRQGKSGYT
11 | . | TRBV28 | ASRSEVWLNQH
13 | TRBD2 | TRBV6-6 | ASARGVGSYNEQF
12 | TRBD1 | TRBV6-5 | ASSLGDRANEQF
14 | TRBD1 | TRBV28 | ASSLGGRDRNYGYT
12 | . | TRBV15 | ATSRDVTTYEQY
11 | . | TRBV7-3 | ASSLTKQEAQY
14 | . | TRBV19 | ASRTPAGHEGEKLF
13 | . | TRBV5-5 | ASSSQNNRVGTIY
14 | . | TRBV4-2 | ASSQGGGEYNSPLH
12 | . | TRBV2 | ASSEVNRIYEQY
12 | . | TRBV18 | ASSPIQDSYGYT
13 | TRBD1 | TRBV11-2 | ASSHNQGALYGYT